This T cell receptor beta chain was captured by sequencing in a study of T cells after yellow fever vaccination. This clonotype turned up a few times. Antigen: not known. General observations from the study: Just a small share of clonotypes turned up in the CD4 compartment as well as the CD8 compartment.

TCRdb called the 5' RACE reads again in MiXCR, with one record for every CDR3 protein. Of around 300,000 distinct CDR3 sequences listed, 10% to 15% are singletons. There are 15 residues in the CDR3. With V trimmed by 4 bases and J by 2 bases, 7 bases remained unmatched. The germline V gene has CDR1 SGDLS and CDR2 YYNGEE. This clonotype was sampled from a man aged 30-40 years who received the YFV17D yellow fever vaccine. V is TRBV9 and J is TRBJ2-3; TRBD2 matches 7 bases. This sample comprised CD4+ T cells sorted from PBMCs, obtained 45 days after the yellow fever booster vaccination. CDR3 protein: CASSTGGTTTDTQYF. CDR3 DNA sequence: TGTGCCAGCAGCACCGGGGGGACTACCACAGATACGCAGTATTTT.